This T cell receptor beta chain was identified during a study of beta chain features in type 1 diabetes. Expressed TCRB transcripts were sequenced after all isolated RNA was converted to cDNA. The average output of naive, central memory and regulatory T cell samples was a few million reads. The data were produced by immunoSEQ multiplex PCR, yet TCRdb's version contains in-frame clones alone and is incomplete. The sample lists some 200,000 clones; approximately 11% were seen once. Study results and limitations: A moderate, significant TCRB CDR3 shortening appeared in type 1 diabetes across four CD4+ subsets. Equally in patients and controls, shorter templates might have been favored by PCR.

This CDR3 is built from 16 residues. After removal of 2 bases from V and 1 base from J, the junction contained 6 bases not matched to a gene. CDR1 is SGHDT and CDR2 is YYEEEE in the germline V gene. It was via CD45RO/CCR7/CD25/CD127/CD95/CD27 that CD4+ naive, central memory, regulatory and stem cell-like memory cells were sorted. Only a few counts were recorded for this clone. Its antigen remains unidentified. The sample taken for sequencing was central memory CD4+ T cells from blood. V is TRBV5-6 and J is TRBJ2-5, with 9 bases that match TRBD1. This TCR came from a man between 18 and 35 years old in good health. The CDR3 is CASSFARTGVQETQYF. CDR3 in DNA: TGTGCCAGCAGCTTCGCGAGGACAGGGGTCCAAGAGACCCAGTACTTC.